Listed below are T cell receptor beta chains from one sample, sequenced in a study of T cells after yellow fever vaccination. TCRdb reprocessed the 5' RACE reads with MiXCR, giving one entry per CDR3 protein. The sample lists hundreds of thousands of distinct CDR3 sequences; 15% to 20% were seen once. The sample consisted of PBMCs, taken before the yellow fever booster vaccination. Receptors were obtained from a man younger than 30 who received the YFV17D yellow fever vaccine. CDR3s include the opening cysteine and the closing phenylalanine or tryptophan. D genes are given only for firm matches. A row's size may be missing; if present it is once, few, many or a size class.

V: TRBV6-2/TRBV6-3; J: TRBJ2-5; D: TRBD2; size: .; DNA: TGTGCCAGCAGTACCATAGCGGGGCCCGCCTATGGGACCCAGTACTTC; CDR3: CASSTIAGPAYGTQYF
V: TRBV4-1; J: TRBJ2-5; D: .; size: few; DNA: TGCGCCAGCAGCCAAGAGATGAGCGGCCCCCAGTACTTC; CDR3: CASSQEMSGPQYF
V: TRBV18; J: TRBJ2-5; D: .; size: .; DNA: TGTGCCAGCTCACCGAGGAGGGATACAGGAGAGACCCAGTACTTC; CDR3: CASSPRRDTGETQYF
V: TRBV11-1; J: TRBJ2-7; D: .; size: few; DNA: TGTGCCAGCAGCTTAGGGGCAGCTTACGAGCAGTACTTC; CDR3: CASSLGAAYEQYF
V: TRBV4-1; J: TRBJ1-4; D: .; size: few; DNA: TGCGCCAGCAGTCCCACGGGTGGCGAAAAACTGTTTTTT; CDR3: CASSPTGGEKLFF
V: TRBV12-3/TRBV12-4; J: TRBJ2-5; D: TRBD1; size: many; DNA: TGTGCCAGCAGTTACAGGGGAAGGTACCAAGAGACCCAGTACTTC; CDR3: CASSYRGRYQETQYF
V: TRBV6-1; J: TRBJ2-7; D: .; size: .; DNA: TGTGCCAGCAGTGCCATTAGTCAGGCCTACTACGAGCAGTACTTC; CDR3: CASSAISQAYYEQYF
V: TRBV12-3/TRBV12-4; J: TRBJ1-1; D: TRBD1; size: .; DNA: TGTGCCAGCAGTTGGGACAGGAGTAACACTGAAGCTTTCTTT; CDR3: CASSWDRSNTEAFF
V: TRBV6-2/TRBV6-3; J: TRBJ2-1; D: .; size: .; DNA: TGTGCCAGCAGTTACTCTCAGGGCACTGAGCAGTTCTTC; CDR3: CASSYSQGTEQFF
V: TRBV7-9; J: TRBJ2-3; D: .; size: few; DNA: TGTGCCAGCAGCCCCCCCCTGGGGGAAGGTGATACGCAGTATTTT; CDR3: CASSPPLGEGDTQYF
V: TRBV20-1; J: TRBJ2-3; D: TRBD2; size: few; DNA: TGCAGTGCTGTAGCGGGGGGCACAGATACGCAGTATTTT; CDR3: CSAVAGGTDTQYF